The T cell receptor beta chain described here comes from a study of T cell responses to AZD1222 COVID-19 vaccine. As for the study in general: Second-dose schedules of about 4 or about 12 weeks were combined.

General study findings and limits: Breadth and depth of Spike-specific TCRs rose after two AZD1222 doses. Repertoire samples came only from after the peak T cell response. Nearly half of spike-specific TCRs reportedly target unmutated variant regions.

Sequencing was performed with immunoSEQ multiplex PCR; in TCRdb, only in-frame clones are kept and a portion is missing. The table lists under 150,000 clones, approximately 92% of them singletons. Looked up from germline, CDR1 is MNHEY and CDR2 is SVGAGI. This CDR3 has 11 amino acids. A remark on this clone: Its antigen remains unknown.

The specimen comprised peripheral blood, sampled on day 0 of AZD1222 vaccination. The chain carries TRBV6-5 and TRBJ2-5; D uncertain. The clonotype was recovered from an adult in good health. The CDR3 sequence is CPFGVQETQYF. DNA for the CDR3: TGTCCCTTTGGGGTTCAAGAGACCCAGTACTTC.